This entry lists 8 T cell receptor beta chains sequenced from one sample in a study of T-cell reconstitution after alpha-beta-depleted transplantation in children. For TCRbeta, the library was prepared with unique molecular identifiers. TCRdb used MiXCR to reprocess the PCR reads, holding one entry per CDR3 protein. The sample has tens of thousands of distinct CDR3 sequences, 15% to 20% seen once. Sequenced material: PBMCs, mostly from graft donor cells, taken 360 days after TCRalphabeta/CD19-depleted stem cell transplant. The source is a male patient between 2 and 9 years old who had a stem cell transplant for acute lymphoblastic leukemia, so the T cells may come from the graft donor.

In its sample, this clonotype was seen many times. This chain links TRBV4-1 with TRBJ2-5; TRBD1 agrees at 11 bases. The V gene's germline CDR1 is MGHRA and CDR2 YSYEKL. This CDR3 has 18 residues. The V gene end was trimmed by 5 bases and the J gene end by 3 bases; junction bases not matched to a gene: 14. In DNA, the CDR3 is TGCGCCAGCAGCTCCAAGGGCGGGACAGGGGGGATAGAAGAGACCCAGTACTTC. Translated, it gives CASSSKGGTGGIEETQYF.

This clonotype was seen repeatedly, ten times or more. V is TRBV12-3 or TRBV12-4 and J is TRBJ2-5; D is undetermined. The V end was cut by 0 bases, the J end by 2 bases, with 13 bases between. The CDR3 consists of 16 residues. CDR3 amino acids: CASSLAVAVGQETQYF. In nucleotides, the CDR3 is TGTGCCAGCAGTTTAGCGGTGGCAGTGGGGCAAGAGACCCAGTACTTC.

This clonotype has more than one count but fewer than ten. The chain carries TRBV20-1 and TRBJ2-2; D ambiguous. V was clipped by 3 bases and J by 3 bases, with 8 bases between them. This CDR3 is built from 13 residues. The germline V gene has CDR1 DFQATT and CDR2 SNEGSKA (reference sequence). In DNA, the CDR3 is TGCAGTGCTAGTGGCCGCTACACCGGGGAGCTGTTTTTT. This sequence encodes CSASGRYTGELFF.

This clonotype was detected a few times. J is TRBJ2-3 and V is TRBV12-3 or TRBV12-4, with D tentatively TRBD1 (5 bases). Trimming took 6 bases from V and 4 from J, leaving 14 bases between them. The CDR3 contains 14 residues. The CDR3 DNA is TGTGCCAGCAGCCTACAGACAGTGGCAGATACGCAGTATTTT. This encodes CASSLQTVADTQYF.

V gene TRBV11-1 combines with J gene TRBJ2-1; 11 bases match TRBD2. The CDR3 is made up of 18 amino acids. Germline CDR1 SGHAT, CDR2 FQDESV (reference sequence). V lost 0 bases and J lost 8; bases outside the gene matches: 12. Here the CDR3 reads CASSLAPPASGRRYEQFF. DNA of the CDR3: TGTGCCAGCAGCTTAGCCCCCCCCGCTAGCGGGAGGCGATATGAGCAGTTCTTC.

This clonotype was seen a handful of times. This chain uses TRBV11-2 with TRBJ2-7; TRBD2 agrees at 8 bases. The V gene's germline CDR1 is SGHAT and CDR2 FQNNGV. With V trimmed by 5 bases and J by 2 bases, 11 bases remained unmatched. There are 16 residues in the CDR3. CDR3 residues: CASSAKGTRSTYEQYF. DNA of the CDR3: TGTGCCAGCAGCGCTAAAGGGACTAGAAGCACCTACGAGCAGTACTTC. The full variable domain, rest sourced from reference TRBV11-2 and TRBJ2-7, is EAGVAQSPRYKIIEKRQSVAFWCNPISGHATLYWYQQILGQGPKLLIQFQNNGVVDDSQLPKDRFSAERLKGVDSTLKIQPAKLEDSAVYLCASSAKGTRSTYEQYFGPGTRLTVT.

The table lists this clonotype with a few counts. The V and J genes are TRBV20-1 and TRBJ2-1, with 12 bases fitting TRBD2. The CDR3 consists of 14 residues. The V segment lost 6 bases and the J segment 7 bases; nucleotides outside the gene matches: 7. The germline V gene has CDR1 DFQATT and CDR2 SNEGSKA (reference sequence). The CDR3 DNA reads TGCAGTGCCAAAGGACTAGCGGGAAGGAATGAGCAGTTCTTC. Translation: CSAKGLAGRNEQFF.

The chain is built from TRBV6-5 and TRBJ2-2; the D is unclear. The CDR3 extends over 15 amino acids. V lost 2 bases and J lost 3, with 10 bases in between. Germline CDR1 and CDR2: MNHEY and SVGAGI. The CDR3 loop reads CASSYMASHTGELFF. The CDR3 nucleotides read TGTGCCAGCAGTTACATGGCGTCGCACACCGGGGAGCTGTTTTTT.